The 20 T cell receptor beta chains below were found in one sample sequenced in a study of shared clonotypes between healthy human individuals. Only in-frame clones appear in the TCRdb table, and some are missing; sequencing was by immunoSEQ multiplex PCR. The sample shows about 2.4 million clones, around 90% of them seen only once. Material for sequencing was naive CD4+ T cells sorted from blood. Subset described: CD45RA+ positively selected. These receptors were collected from a man in his late teens or twenties in good health.

This clone was recorded only once. The chain joins TRBV2 to TRBJ2-3, with 8 bases that match TRBD2. CDR1 and CDR2 from the germline V gene are SNHLY and FYNNEI. The CDR3 length is 18 residues. V was clipped by 7 bases and J by 4 bases; unmatched bases: 19. CDR3 loop: CASISLWRGSGIPDTQYF. The CDR3 DNA reads as TGTGCCAGCATTTCGCTGTGGAGGGGTAGCGGGATCCCAGATACGCAGTATTTT.

The genes are TRBV7-8 and TRBJ1-2; maybe TRBD1 (6 bases). The CDR3 is 15 amino acids. V was clipped by 1 base and J by 4 bases, with 13 bases between them. From germline, CDR1 is SGHVS and CDR2 FQNEAQ. CDR3 sequence: CASSLDFGGAYGYTF. CDR3 DNA sequence: TGTGCCAGCAGCTTAGATTTCGGGGGGGCCTATGGCTACACCTTC.

The V and J genes are TRBV5-5 and TRBJ2-5; 10 bases agree with TRBD2. The CDR3 is made up of 15 amino acids. Germline lookup yields CDR1 SGHKS and CDR2 YYEKEE (reference sequence). V lost 0 bases, J lost 1 base, and 0 bases stayed unmatched. The CDR3 sequence is CASSLASGSQETQYF. For the CDR3, the DNA is TGTGCCAGCAGCTTGGCTAGCGGGAGCCAAGAGACCCAGTACTTC.

This rearrangement joins TRBV4-3 to TRBJ2-3; D is uncertain. The CDR3 extends over 15 amino acids. Germline V CDR1 and CDR2: LGHNA, YSLEER. V lost 0 bases, J lost 6 bases, and 13 bases lay in between. In DNA form, the CDR3 reads TGCGCCAGCAGCCAAGAATACGCGACCTTTGATACGCAGTATTTT. Encoded protein: CASSQEYATFDTQYF.

The chain carries TRBV10-2 and TRBJ2-3, with D hard to call. Trimming stripped 8 bases from V and 1 base from J, with 10 bases between. CDR1 and CDR2 (germline): WSHSY, SAAADI. CDR3 length: 13 amino acids. The CDR3 loop reads CASRAGGTDTQYF. The CDR3 DNA follows: TGCGCCAGCCGGGCAGGCGGCACAGATACGCAGTATTTT.

The chain employs TRBV27 and TRBJ2-1, with TRBD2 matching 7 bases. CDR3 size: 15 residues. Germline assignment: CDR1 MNHEY and CDR2 SMNVEV (reference sequence). Germline trimming cut 6 bases from V and 8 bases from J; bases unmatched to any gene: 13. The CDR3: CASRGLDSALHEQFF. DNA of the CDR3: TGTGCCAGCAGAGGACTAGATTCGGCCCTCCATGAGCAGTTCTTC.

This clone was detected only a few times. Other DNA sequences in the sample encode the same CDR3. The V and J genes are TRBV30 and TRBJ1-5; no clear D gene. This CDR3 is 14 amino acids long. In germline, CDR1 is GTSNPN, CDR2 SVGIG (reference sequence). The V end lost 2 bases, the J end lost 0 bases, and 8 bases lay between the germline ends. Here the CDR3 DNA reads TGTGCCTGGAGTAGTGGGAATAGCAATCAGCCCCAGCATTTT. Translation: CAWSSGNSNQPQHF.

Concerning this clone: The sample contains more than one DNA sequence encoding this CDR3. V and J are TRBV19 and TRBJ2-1, with D unresolved. Trimming left V 4 bases short and J 5 bases short, with 9 bases between. There are 13 residues in the CDR3. The germline V gene encodes CDR1 LNHDA and CDR2 SQIVND (reference sequence). CDR3 in DNA: TGTGCCAGTAGTACCACAAGAAACAATGAGCAGTTCTTC. Amino acid sequence: CASSTTRNNEQFF.

The V and J genes are TRBV11-2 and TRBJ2-1; 9 bases fit TRBD1. V gave up 5 bases and J gave up 7 bases; unmatched junction bases: 9. CDR1 and CDR2 (germline): SGHAT, FQNNGV. The CDR3 length is 15 residues. The CDR3 DNA follows: TGTGCCAGCAGCACATACAGGGGGCCCATGAATGAGCAGTTCTTC. The encoded protein is CASSTYRGPMNEQFF.

The V call is TRBV2, the J call TRBJ1-5, with D perhaps matching TRBD1 (5 bases). V was pared by 6 bases and J by 0 bases, with 12 bases between. The CDR3 covers 15 residues. Germline loops: CDR1 SNHLY, CDR2 FYNNEI. The CDR3 sequence: CASSGDSYSNQPQHF. The CDR3 region has the DNA TGTGCCAGCAGCGGCGACAGCTATAGCAATCAGCCCCAGCATTTT.

The chain has TRBV5-4 and TRBJ1-3, with D maybe TRBD1 (6 bases). The germline V and J ends were trimmed by 2 bases and 0 bases, with 12 bases remaining between them. Germline V gene sequence: CDR1 SGHNT, CDR2 YYREEE (reference sequence). The CDR3 sequence is 16 residues long. The CDR3 reads CASSFNQGFSGNTIYF. The CDR3 region has the DNA TGTGCCAGCAGCTTCAACCAGGGGTTCTCTGGAAACACCATATATTTT.

This chain connects TRBV18 to TRBJ1-2; D may be TRBD1 (6 bases). Germline CDR1 reads KGHSH; CDR2 reads LQKENI. V gave up 8 bases and J gave up 6 bases, with 16 bases separating them. The CDR3 contains 13 residues. Here the CDR3 reads CASAINREDGYTF. The CDR3 nucleotides are TGTGCCAGCGCCATAAACAGGGAGGATGGCTACACCTTC.

The V call is TRBV5-8, the J call TRBJ1-4; D gene unclear. The CDR3 extends over 15 amino acids. Germline V CDR1 and CDR2: SGHTS, YDEGEE. Trimming removed 6 bases at V and 5 bases at J, with 17 bases between. The DNA of the CDR3 is TGTGCCAGCACCATACACCAGGCCGCGAATGAAAAACTGTTTTTT. Encoded protein: CASTIHQAANEKLFF. Variable domain in full (rest from reference TRBV5-8 and TRBJ1-4): EAGVTQSPTHLIKTRGQQATLRCSPISGHTSVYWYQQALGLGLQFLLWYDEGEERNRGNFPPRFSGRQFPNYSSELNVNALELEDSALYLCASTIHQAANEKLFFGSGTQLSVL.

The gene calls are TRBV30 and TRBJ2-7; 12 nucleotides match TRBD2. After removal of 2 bases from V and 1 base from J, the junction contained 3 bases not matched to a gene. The germline CDR1 and CDR2 sequences are GTSNPN and SVGIG (reference sequence). The CDR3 sequence is 15 residues long. The CDR3 coding sequence is TGTGCCTGGAGTCCCGGGACTAGCGGGTCCTACGAGCAGTACTTC. Its translation: CAWSPGTSGSYEQYF.

V usage is TRBV6-5 and J usage is TRBJ2-6, with D unclear. The CDR3 sequence is 14 residues long. Germline CDR1 reads MNHEY; CDR2 reads SVGAGI. V was pared by 6 bases and J by 0 bases, with 6 bases between. The CDR3 nucleotides are TGTGCCAGCAGCCAAATCTCTGGGGCCAACGTCCTGACTTTC. Translating gives CASSQISGANVLTF.

V and J are TRBV6-4 and TRBJ1-1; the D gene is possibly TRBD1 (6 bases). Trimming removed 9 bases from V and 4 bases from J, with 18 bases in between. The germline V gene encodes CDR1 MRHNA and CDR2 SNTAGT. The CDR3 contains 14 residues. The CDR3 spells CARKGGAVGTEAFF. CDR3 bases: TGTGCCAGGAAGGGGGGGGCAGTGGGCACTGAAGCTTTCTTT.

Remarks on this clone: The identical CDR3 is also encoded by other nucleotide sequences in the sample. V and J are TRBV19 and TRBJ1-3; D is ambiguous. Trimming took 1 base from V and 4 from J, leaving 2 bases between them. The germline CDR1 and CDR2 sequences are LNHDA and SQIVND (reference sequence). CDR3 length: 12 residues. The CDR3 bases are TGTGCCAGTAGTATAGGCGGAAACACCATATATTTT. Translated: CASSIGGNTIYF.

The chain recombines TRBV30 with TRBJ2-7; 13 nucleotides agree with TRBD2. The CDR3 extends over 16 amino acids. Germline CDR1 and CDR2: GTSNPN and SVGIG (reference sequence). J gave up 0 bases and V 3 bases, and 5 bases lay outside the gene matches. The DNA of the CDR3 is TGTGCCTGGAGAAGGAGGACTAGCGGGGGCTCCTACGAGCAGTACTTC. This gives the protein CAWRRRTSGGSYEQYF.

This clone was recorded once. This CDR3 is also generated by other DNA sequences in the sample. The chain employs TRBV2 and TRBJ2-7; D may match TRBD1 or TRBD2 (6 bases each). V was clipped by 4 bases and J by 3 bases, with 10 bases between them. Germline V lookup: CDR1 SNHLY, CDR2 FYNNEI. This CDR3 spans 13 amino acids. As DNA, the CDR3 is TGTGCCAGCAGTGTCGAGGGGGGCTACGAGCAGTACTTC. Encoded protein: CASSVEGGYEQYF.

This clone was observed a single time. Other DNA sequences of this sample code for an identical CDR3. This rearrangement joins TRBV7-3 to TRBJ2-3, with 9 positions matching TRBD1. Germline trimming cut 4 bases from V and 6 bases from J; bases unmatched to any gene: 5. Germline lookup yields CDR1 SGHTA and CDR2 FQGTGA. There are 14 residues in the CDR3. The CDR3 sequence is CASSSTGGADTQYF. In nucleotides, the CDR3 is TGTGCCAGCAGCTCAACAGGGGGCGCGGATACGCAGTATTTT. Combining the CDR3 with reference TRBV7-3 and TRBJ2-3 gives the whole variable domain GAGVSQTPSNKVTEKGKYVELRCDPISGHTALYWYRQSLGQGPEFLIYFQGTGAADDSGLPNDRFFAVRPEGSVSTLKIQRTERGDSAVYLCASSSTGGADTQYFGPGTRLTVL.